This entry lists 13 T cell receptor beta chains sequenced from one sample in a study of graft-versus-host responses after intestinal transplantation. These TCRs' antigens remain unknown. Clones were read by immunoSEQ multiplex PCR, and TCRdb kept only the in-frame ones, dropping some. The sample gives some 36,000 clones, around 94% of which show up once; about 0.2% is in the top ten. The sequenced sample was unstimulated CD4+ T cells sorted from spleen or lymph node cells, obtained before transplant. The receptors stem from a human donor who was the organ donor for an intestinal transplant.

The J gene is TRBJ1-4, the V gene TRBV11-3; possible D gene TRBD1, 5 bases. The CDR3 covers 15 residues. The ends were cut back, 4 bases at V and 5 bases at J, with 14 bases in the middle. CDR1 and CDR2 (germline): SGHNT, YENEEA. The CDR3 DNA sequence: TGTGCCAGCAGCTCGGGACTACTTATGAATGAAAAACTGTTTTTT. This gives the protein CASSSGLLMNEKLFF.

The sample holds a few counts of this clone. The chain joins TRBV10-3 to TRBJ1-3, with D hard to call. Between the trimmed V and J ends, which lost 5 bases and 0 bases, there was a span of 5 bases. Germline CDR1 reads ENHRY; CDR2 reads SYGVKD. The CDR3 is made up of 13 amino acids. In nucleotides, the CDR3 is TGTGCCATCAGTTTGGGCTCTGGAAACACCATATATTTT. The encoded protein is CAISLGSGNTIYF.

The rearrangement links TRBV5-1 to TRBJ2-1; 11 positions match TRBD2. J was trimmed by 5 bases and V by 1 base; bases with no gene match: 5. Germline V gene sequence: CDR1 SGHRS, CDR2 YFSETQ. This CDR3 contains 16 residues. The CDR3 nucleotides read TGCGCCAGCAGCTTGCCGGCTAGCGGGGGGAACAATGAGCAGTTCTTC. Translated: CASSLPASGGNNEQFF.

Concerning this clone: Other DNA sequences in this sample translate to the same CDR3. This chain links TRBV7-2 with TRBJ2-7; 7 bases align to TRBD2. The CDR3 is 13 amino acids. Germline-derived CDR1 and CDR2 are SGHTA and FQGNSA. The V segment lost 0 bases and the J segment 4 bases; nucleotides outside the gene matches: 0. CDR3 residues: CASSLAGGYEQYF. In DNA, the CDR3 is TGTGCCAGCAGCTTAGCGGGGGGGTACGAGCAGTACTTC.

J is TRBJ2-2 and V is TRBV7-2, with 7 bases fitting TRBD2. V dropped 1 base and J dropped 3; count of bases not matched to a gene: 8. CDR1 and CDR2 from the germline V gene are SGHTA and FQGNSA. The CDR3 totals 17 residues. CDR3 protein: CASSLVYRTSDTGELFF. The CDR3 coding sequence is TGTGCCAGCAGCTTAGTATATCGGACTAGTGACACCGGGGAGCTGTTTTTT.

This rearrangement joins TRBV6-5 to TRBJ2-3; a possible D gene is TRBD1 (5 bases). Trimming left V 0 bases short and J 5 bases short, with 12 bases between. Germline CDR1 and CDR2: MNHEY and SVGAGI. This CDR3 is built from 15 residues. CDR3 sequence: CASSYSGRDGDTQYF. CDR3 DNA: TGTGCCAGCAGTTACTCAGGCAGGGATGGAGATACGCAGTATTTT.

In this sample, this clone turned up once. This rearrangement joins TRBV2 to TRBJ1-6; the D gene is possibly TRBD1 (6 bases). CDR1 and CDR2 from the germline V gene are SNHLY and FYNNEI. With 10 bases removed from V and 7 bases from J, the gap between germline ends came to 17 bases. The CDR3 contains 14 residues. CDR3 loop: CATGLDRSNSPLHF. The CDR3 coding sequence is TGTGCCACCGGACTAGACAGGTCCAATTCACCCCTCCACTTT. Using reference TRBV2 and TRBJ1-6 for the parts outside the CDR3, the full variable domain is EPEVTQTPSHQVTQMGQEVILRCVPISNHLYFYWYRQILGQKVEFLVSFYNNEISEKSEIFDDQFSVERPDGSNFTLKIRSTKLEDSAMYFCATGLDRSNSPLHFGNGTRLTVT.

The chain couples TRBV7-6 to TRBJ2-3; D is ambiguous. Germline V lookup: CDR1 SGHVS, CDR2 FNYEAQ. Trimming removed 1 base at V and 3 bases at J, with 5 bases between. This CDR3 contains 13 residues. The CDR3 nucleotides read TGTGCCAGCAGCTTAGGGCTTACAGATACGCAGTATTTT. Residues: CASSLGLTDTQYF.

The chain carries TRBV18 and TRBJ1-6; no reliable D call. The CDR3 has 12 residues. Trimming pared 5 bases from V and 7 bases from J, leaving 6 bases between. Germline lookup yields CDR1 KGHSH and CDR2 LQKENI. The CDR3 DNA sequence: TGTGCCAGCTCAGGTCGAAATTCACCCCTCCACTTT. It is translated as CASSGRNSPLHF.

The CDR3 nucleotides are TGCGCCAGCAGCCAGGGTGTACGAACTGAAGCTTTCTTT. The encoded protein is CASSQGVRTEAFF. V is TRBV4-3 and J is TRBJ1-1; D not resolved. Germline values: CDR1 LGHNA, CDR2 YSLEER. The germline V and J ends were trimmed by 3 bases and 5 bases, with 10 bases remaining between them. This CDR3 is 13 amino acids long.

V usage is TRBV4-2 and J usage is TRBJ2-7, with 8 bases matching TRBD2. The germline gives CDR1 LGHNA, CDR2 YNFKEQ. The ends lost 0 bases at V and 2 bases at J; junction bases unmatched: 3. CDR3 size: 15 residues. CDR3: CASSQEGTRAYEQYF. The CDR3 DNA follows: TGTGCCAGCAGCCAAGAGGGGACTAGAGCCTACGAGCAGTACTTC.

The chain has TRBV5-6 and TRBJ1-2; 7 bases line up with TRBD1. With 2 bases clipped from V and 0 bases from J, the junction kept 1 base outside the gene matches. The CDR3 is 14 residues long. Germline CDR1 SGHDT, CDR2 YYEEEE. CDR3: CASSFGTANYGYTF. The CDR3 bases are TGTGCCAGCAGCTTCGGGACAGCTAACTATGGCTACACCTTC.

The gene calls are TRBV6-6 and TRBJ1-2, with TRBD1 identical over 8 bases. The V segment lost 0 bases and the J segment 4 bases; nucleotides outside the gene matches: 1. Germline V gene data show CDR1 as MNHNY and CDR2 as SVGAGI (reference sequence). This CDR3 has 14 residues. The CDR3 DNA sequence: TGTGCCAGCAGTTACTCTGACAGGGGCTATGGCTACACCTTC. It encodes CASSYSDRGYGYTF.